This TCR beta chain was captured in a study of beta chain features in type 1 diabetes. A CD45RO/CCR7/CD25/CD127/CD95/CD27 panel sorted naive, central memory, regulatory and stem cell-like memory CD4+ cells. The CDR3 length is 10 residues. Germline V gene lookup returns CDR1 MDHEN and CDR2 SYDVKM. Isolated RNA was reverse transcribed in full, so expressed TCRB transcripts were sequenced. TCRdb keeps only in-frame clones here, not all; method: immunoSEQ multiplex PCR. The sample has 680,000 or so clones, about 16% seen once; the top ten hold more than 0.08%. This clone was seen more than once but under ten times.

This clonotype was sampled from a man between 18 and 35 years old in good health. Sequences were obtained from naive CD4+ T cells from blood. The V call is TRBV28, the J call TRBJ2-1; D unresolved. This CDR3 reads CASQGNEQFF. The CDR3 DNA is TGTGCATCCCAAGGGAATGAGCAGTTCTTC.